This TCR beta chain was found in a study of T cell repertoires in cytomegalovirus infection. This clonotype was seen repeatedly, ten times or more. The antigen is undetermined. Germline assignment: CDR1 SGHVS and CDR2 FQNEAQ. The length of the CDR3 is 12 residues. V lost 5 bases and J 5 bases, leaving 9 bases between the germline ends. General study findings and limits: The cumulative frequency of public TCR beta families identified carriers of CMV plus the relevant HLA.

Using its own MiXCR run on the reads, TCRdb lists one record per CDR3 protein. The sample lists about 920,000 distinct CDR3 sequences; 30% to 40% were seen once. The sequenced sample was cultured CD8+ T cells from PBMCs, obtained from culture after CMV antigen stimulation. This rearrangement joins TRBV7-8 to TRBJ2-5, with D perhaps matching TRBD2 (5 bases). The sequence came from a human donor in good health (CMV status not recorded). Some clones in this sample may be carry-over from other donors' samples. CDR3 residues: CASSPDLETQYF. The CDR3 DNA follows: TGTGCCAGCAGCCCGGACTTGGAGACCCAGTACTTC.